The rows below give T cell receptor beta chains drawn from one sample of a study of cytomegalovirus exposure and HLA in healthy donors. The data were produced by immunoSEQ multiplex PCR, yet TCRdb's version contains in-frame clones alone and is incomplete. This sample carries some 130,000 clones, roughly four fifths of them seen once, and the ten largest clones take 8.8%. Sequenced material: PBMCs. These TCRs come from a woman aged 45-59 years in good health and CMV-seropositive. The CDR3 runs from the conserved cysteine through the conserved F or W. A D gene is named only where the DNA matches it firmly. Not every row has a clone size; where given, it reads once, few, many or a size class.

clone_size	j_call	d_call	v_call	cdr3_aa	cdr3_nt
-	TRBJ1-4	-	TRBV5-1	CASSLNPLRDEKLFF	TGCGCCAGCAGCCTCAACCCGCTACGGGATGAAAAACTGTTTTTT
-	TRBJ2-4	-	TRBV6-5	CASSYRPQNSQYF	TGTGCCAGCAGTTACCGTCCTCAAAACAGTCAGTACTTC
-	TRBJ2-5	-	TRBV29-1	CSVETTGRETQYF	TGCAGCGTTGAAACGACGGGAAGAGAGACCCAGTACTTC
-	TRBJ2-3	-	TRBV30	CAWSPLAF	TGTGCCTGGAGTCCCCTAGCGTTT
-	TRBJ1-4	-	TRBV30	CAWGRGATNEKLFF	TGTGCCTGGGGACGGGGGGCAACTAATGAAAAACTGTTTTTT
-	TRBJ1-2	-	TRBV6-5	CASSWPGSYGYTF	TGTGCCAGCAGTTGGCCCGGGAGCTATGGCTACACCTTC
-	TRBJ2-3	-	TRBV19	CASTQGPSTDTQYF	TGTGCCAGTACCCAGGGGCCGAGCACAGATACGCAGTATTTT
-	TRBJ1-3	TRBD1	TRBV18	CASSPGDSPSSGNTIYF	TGTGCCAGCTCACCCGGGGACAGCCCAAGCTCTGGAAACACCATATATTTT
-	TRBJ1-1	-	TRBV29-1	CSVEDLARNTEAFF	TGCAGCGTTGAAGATCTAGCCAGGAACACTGAAGCTTTCTTT
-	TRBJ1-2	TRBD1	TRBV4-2	CASSRAGGTDGYTF	TGTGCCAGCAGCCGCGCAGGGGGCACCGATGGCTACACCTTC
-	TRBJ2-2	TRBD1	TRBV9	CASSPRQGPDTGELFF	TGTGCCAGCAGCCCCCGACAGGGCCCGGACACCGGGGAGCTGTTTTTT
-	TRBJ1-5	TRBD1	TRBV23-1	CASSQMGDRWTGAQHF	TGCGCCAGCAGTCAAATGGGGGACAGGTGGACCGGGGCCCAGCATTTT
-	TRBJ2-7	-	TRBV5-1	CASSIAGKVEVDEQYF	TGCGCCAGCAGCATCGCAGGGAAGGTAGAGGTGGACGAGCAGTACTTC
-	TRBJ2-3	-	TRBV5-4	CASTSKDSGGVDTQYF	TGTGCCAGCACCTCAAAGGATAGCGGAGGGGTAGATACGCAGTATTTT
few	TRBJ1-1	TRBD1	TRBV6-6	CASSSGTGPMNTEAFF	TGTGCCAGCAGTTCCGGGACAGGGCCAATGAACACTGAAGCTTTCTTT
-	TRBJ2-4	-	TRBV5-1	CASSLLPPGAKNIQYF	TGCGCCAGCAGCTTGCTCCCCCCCGGAGCCAAAAACATTCAGTACTTC
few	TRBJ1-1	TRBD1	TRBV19	CASSTRQGRTEAFF	TGTGCCAGTAGTACTAGACAGGGGAGGACTGAAGCTTTCTTT
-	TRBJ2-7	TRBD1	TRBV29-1	CSVEASGGSYEQYF	TGCAGCGTTGAGGCGTCAGGGGGCTCCTACGAGCAGTACTTC
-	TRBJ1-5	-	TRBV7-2	CARSTRGGGQPQHF	TGTGCCAGATCGACAAGGGGGGGAGGTCAGCCCCAGCATTTT
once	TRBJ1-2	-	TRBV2	CATQGRNYGYTF	TGTGCCACCCAAGGGAGAAACTATGGCTACACCTTC
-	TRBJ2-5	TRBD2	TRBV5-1	CASSRTSGGLQETQYF	TGCGCCAGCAGCAGGACTAGCGGGGGGCTCCAAGAGACCCAGTACTTC
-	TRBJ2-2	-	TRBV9	CATSHQRQEHRGAVF	TGTGCCACCTCACACCAACGACAGGAACACCGGGGAGCTGTTTTT
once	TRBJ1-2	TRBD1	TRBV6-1	CASSEGDSYGYTF	TGTGCCAGCAGTGAAGGGGACAGCTATGGCTACACCTTC
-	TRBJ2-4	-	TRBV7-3	CASSLTIGAKNIQYF	TGTGCCAGCAGCTTAACGATCGGAGCCAAAAACATTCAGTACTTC
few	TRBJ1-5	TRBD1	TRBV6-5	CASRQGNQPQHF	TGTGCCAGCAGACAGGGGAATCAGCCCCAGCATTTT
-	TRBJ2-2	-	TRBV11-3	CASSLTGIGAGELFF	TGTGCCAGCAGCCTCACAGGGATAGGAGCCGGGGAGCTGTTTTTT
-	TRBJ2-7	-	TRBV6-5	CASSLYGLAYEQYF	TGTGCCAGCAGTTTATACGGGTTAGCCTACGAGCAGTACTTC
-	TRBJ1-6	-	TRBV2	CASRQSSPLHF	TGTGCCAGCAGACAGAGTTCACCCCTCCACTTT
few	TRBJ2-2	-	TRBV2	CASPRGENTGELFF	TGTGCCAGCCCAAGGGGCGAAAACACCGGGGAGCTGTTTTTT
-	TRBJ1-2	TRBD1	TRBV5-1	CASSFGTAGYGYTF	TGCGCCAGCAGCTTTGGGACAGCAGGCTATGGCTACACCTTC
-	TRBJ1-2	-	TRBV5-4	CASSLNPVRGVGYGYTF	TGTGCCAGCAGCCTAAACCCGGTACGGGGGGTAGGCTATGGCTACACCTTC
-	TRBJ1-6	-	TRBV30	CAWSVEGASYNSPLHF	TGTGCCTGGAGTGTAGAAGGGGCCTCCTATAATTCACCCCTCCACTTT
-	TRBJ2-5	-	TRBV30	CAWSVRETQYF	TGTGCCTGGAGTGTACGGGAGACCCAGTACTTC
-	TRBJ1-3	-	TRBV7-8	CASSADRDIRRSGNTIYF	TGTGCCAGCAGCGCCGACCGGGACATTCGACGCTCTGGAAACACCATATATTTT
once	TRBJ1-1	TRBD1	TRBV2	CASSQGQSPMNTEAFF	TGTGCCAGCAGTCAGGGACAGTCACCTATGAACACTGAAGCTTTCTTT
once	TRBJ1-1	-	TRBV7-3	CASSLDRQNTEAFF	TGTGCCAGCAGCTTAGACAGGCAGAACACTGAAGCTTTCTTT
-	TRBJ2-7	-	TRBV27	CASTPMAGKYEQYF	TGTGCCAGCACGCCTATGGCAGGGAAATACGAGCAGTACTTC
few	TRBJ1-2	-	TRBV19	CASSASAAGYGYTF	TGTGCCAGTAGTGCCTCCGCGGCCGGCTATGGCTACACCTTC
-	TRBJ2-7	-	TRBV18	CASSPPVQIYEQYF	TGTGCCAGCTCACCACCGGTTCAGATCTACGAGCAGTACTTC
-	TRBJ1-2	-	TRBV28	CASSLLAGKGYTF	TGTGCCAGCAGTTTGTTGGCAGGGAAGGGCTACACCTTC
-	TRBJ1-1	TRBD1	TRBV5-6	CASSPPGQGLEAFF	TGTGCCAGCAGCCCCCCGGGACAGGGGCTTGAAGCTTTCTTT
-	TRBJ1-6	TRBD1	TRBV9	CASSVRNMSRDRDSPLHF	TGTGCCAGCAGCGTACGCAATATGTCGAGGGACAGGGATTCACCCCTCCACTTT
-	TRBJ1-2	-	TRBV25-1	CASSGEGVFVGYTF	TGTGCCAGCAGTGGGGAGGGGGTATTTGTTGGCTACACCTTC
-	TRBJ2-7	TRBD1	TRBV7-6	CASSTSPGQGRYEQYF	TGTGCCAGCAGCACCTCTCCGGGACAGGGCCGCTACGAGCAGTACTTC
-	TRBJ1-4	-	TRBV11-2	CASSYARGEGNEKLFF	TGTGCCAGCAGCTACGCGCGGGGAGAAGGGAATGAAAAACTGTTTTTT
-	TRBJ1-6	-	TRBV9	CASSVGAGDNSPLHF	TGTGCCAGCAGCGTAGGGGCAGGGGATAATTCACCCCTCCACTTT
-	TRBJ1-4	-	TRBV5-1	CASSLPGREEKLFF	TGCGCCAGCAGCCTGCCGGGACGGGAGGAAAAACTGTTTTTT
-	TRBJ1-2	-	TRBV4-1	CASSQDWGGLVGYTF	TGCGCCAGCAGCCAAGATTGGGGAGGGTTGGTTGGCTACACCTTC
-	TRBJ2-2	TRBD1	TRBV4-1	CASSYGQGLGGELFF	TGCGCCAGCAGCTATGGACAGGGGCTAGGCGGGGAGCTGTTTTTT
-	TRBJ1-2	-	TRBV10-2	CASSESGGDGGYTF	TGCGCCAGCAGTGAGTCGGGGGGGGACGGCGGCTACACCTTC
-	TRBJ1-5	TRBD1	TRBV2	CASSQGGNQPQHF	TGTGCCAGCAGCCAGGGGGGCAATCAGCCCCAGCATTTT
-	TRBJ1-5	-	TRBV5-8	CASSFQGVRNQPQHF	TGTGCCAGCAGCTTTCAGGGCGTTCGGAATCAGCCCCAGCATTTT
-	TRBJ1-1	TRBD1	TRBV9	CASRDGQGGKGTEAFF	TGTGCCAGCAGGGATGGACAGGGGGGAAAGGGCACTGAAGCTTTCTTT